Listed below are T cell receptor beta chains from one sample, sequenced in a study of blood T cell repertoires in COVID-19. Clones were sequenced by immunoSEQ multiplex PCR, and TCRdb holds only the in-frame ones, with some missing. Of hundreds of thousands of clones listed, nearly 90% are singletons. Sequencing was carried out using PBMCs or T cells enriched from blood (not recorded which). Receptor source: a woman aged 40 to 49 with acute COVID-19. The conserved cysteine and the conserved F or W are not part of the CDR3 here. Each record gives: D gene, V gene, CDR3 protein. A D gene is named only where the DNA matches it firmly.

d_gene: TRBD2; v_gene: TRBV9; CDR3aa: ASSVGTSGAGTQY
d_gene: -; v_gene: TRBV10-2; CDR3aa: ASITRDMPHEQY
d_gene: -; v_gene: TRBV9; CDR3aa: ASSVVDTGQETQY
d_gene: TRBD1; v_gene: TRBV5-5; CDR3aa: ASSLVGQGYGGELF
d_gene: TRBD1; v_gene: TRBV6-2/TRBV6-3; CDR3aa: ASSRDRGRNVDTEAF
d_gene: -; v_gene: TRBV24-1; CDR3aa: ATSAEGLGRTYEQY
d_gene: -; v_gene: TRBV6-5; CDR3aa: ASSPRRVSYEQY
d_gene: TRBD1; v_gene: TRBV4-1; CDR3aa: ASSLRDSSTNTEAF
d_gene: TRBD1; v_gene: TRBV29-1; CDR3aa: SVHAGGLQETQY
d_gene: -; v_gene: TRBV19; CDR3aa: ASSMGRLNQPQH
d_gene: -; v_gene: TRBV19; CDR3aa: ASSIVTPDNQPQH
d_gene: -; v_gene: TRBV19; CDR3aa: ASSAQGQEDQPQH
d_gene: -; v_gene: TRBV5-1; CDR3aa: ASSLDQDRVENYGYT
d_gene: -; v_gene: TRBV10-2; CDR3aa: ASSESWQFSSGANVLT
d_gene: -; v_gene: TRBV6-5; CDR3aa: ASSVSAENNSPLH
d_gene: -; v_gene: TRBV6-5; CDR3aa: ASKRQLNSPLH
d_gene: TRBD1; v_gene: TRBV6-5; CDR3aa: ASSRGQPNTEAF
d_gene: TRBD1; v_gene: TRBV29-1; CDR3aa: SVEVPTGGYGEQY
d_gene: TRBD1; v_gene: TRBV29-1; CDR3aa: SVNDRGHGYT
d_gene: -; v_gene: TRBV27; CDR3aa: ASSLAVSSYEQY
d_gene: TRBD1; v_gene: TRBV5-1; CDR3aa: ASSPDRGQGGYT
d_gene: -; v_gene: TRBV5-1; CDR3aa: ASSLAVTGTTQY
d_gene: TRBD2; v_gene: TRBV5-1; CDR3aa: ASSLGAGAFYNEQF
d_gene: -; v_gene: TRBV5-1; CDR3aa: ASSLTGGSGNEKLF
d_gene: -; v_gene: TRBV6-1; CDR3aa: ASSEVSFNTGELF
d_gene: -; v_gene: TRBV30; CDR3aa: AWAAGFNEKLF
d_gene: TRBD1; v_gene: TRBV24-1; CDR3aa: ATSDRRDRGTGELF
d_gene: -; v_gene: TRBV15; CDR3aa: ATSRDLTPGSYEQY
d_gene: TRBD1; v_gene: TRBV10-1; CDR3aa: ASRIYRGRYGYT
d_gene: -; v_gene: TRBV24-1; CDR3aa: ATSELDRDYGYT
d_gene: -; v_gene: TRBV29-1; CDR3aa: SVGFFANYGYT
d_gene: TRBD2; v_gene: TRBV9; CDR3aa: ASSPGGFYGELF
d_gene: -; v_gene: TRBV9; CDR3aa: ASSGGPDTQY
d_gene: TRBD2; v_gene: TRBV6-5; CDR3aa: ASSFDPGGFTDTQY
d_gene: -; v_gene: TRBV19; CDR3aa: ASSIGDRSLYT
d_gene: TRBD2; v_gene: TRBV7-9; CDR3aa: ASSPGLAPATDTQY
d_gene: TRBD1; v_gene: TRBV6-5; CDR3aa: ASRFNRGYDEKLF
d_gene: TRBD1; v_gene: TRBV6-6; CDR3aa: ASSKQGQYGYT
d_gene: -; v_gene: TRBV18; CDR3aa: ASGQYSGNTIY
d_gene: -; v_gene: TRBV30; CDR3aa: AWSVLGGTEAF
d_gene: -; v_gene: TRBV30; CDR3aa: AWRAGNEKLF
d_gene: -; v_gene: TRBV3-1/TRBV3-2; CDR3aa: ASSQVPAGNEQY
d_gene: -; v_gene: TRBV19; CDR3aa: ASSTDRDTQY
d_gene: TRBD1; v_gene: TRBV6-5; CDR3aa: ASILRTGGITEAF
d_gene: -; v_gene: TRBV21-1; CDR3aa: ASSKVGRGPSEQY
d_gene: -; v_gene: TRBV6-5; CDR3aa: ASSRDRSYEQY
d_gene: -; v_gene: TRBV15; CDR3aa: ATSRGEGGQPQH
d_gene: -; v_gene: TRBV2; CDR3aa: ATRGTQNTGELF
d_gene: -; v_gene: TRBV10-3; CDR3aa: AIRDSSSGNTIY
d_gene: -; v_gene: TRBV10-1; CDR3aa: ASRTVGETQY
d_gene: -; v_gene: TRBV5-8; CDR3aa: ASSAGRQGSETQY
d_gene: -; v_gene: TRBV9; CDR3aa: ASSLPSAAGGLSYNEQF
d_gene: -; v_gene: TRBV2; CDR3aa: ASTGGEKLF